What follows are 22 T cell receptor beta chains derived from one specimen sequenced in a study of CXCR3-negative and CXCR3-positive naive CD8 T cells. UMI-tagged TRB cDNA libraries were built via 5' RACE. TCRdb re-called the 5' RACE reads and catalogs CDR3 proteins one per entry, DNA excluded. Across about 53,000 distinct CDR3 sequences, the top ten clones capture 0.42% of the sample. Sequencing was performed on naive CXCR3- CD8+ T cells from blood. Noted subset: CD45RO-CCR7+CD27+CD95- naive CD8+ T cells lacking CXCR3 (TNR3-). The receptors derive from a human donor in good health. Some clones in this sample may be carry-over from other donors' samples.

The chain carries TRBV6-4 and TRBJ2-3; TCRdb lists TRBD2, though no DNA is available to test this call. The CDR3 runs to 15 residues. Germline V gene data show CDR1 as MRHNA and CDR2 as SNTAGT. This CDR3 reads CASSESGARTDTQYF.

J is TRBJ2-7 and V is TRBV29-1; TCRdb designates TRBD1, a call that cannot be tested without DNA. The CDR3 spans 13 residues. The germline V gene has CDR1 SQVTM and CDR2 ANQGSEA. The CDR3 is CSVEAGGPLEQYF.

The genes are TRBV7-6 and TRBJ2-7; TCRdb returns TRBD1, unconfirmable since there is no DNA. The CDR3 has 14 amino acids. The germline CDR1 and CDR2 sequences are SGHVS and FNYEAQ. The CDR3 protein is CASSLSGASYEQYF.

The chain is built from TRBV7-2 and TRBJ2-1; TCRdb selects TRBD1, and the lack of DNA leaves this call unchecked. CDR3 length: 16 amino acids. Germline loops: CDR1 SGHTA, CDR2 FQGNSA. CDR3 sequence reads: CASSPQDRAGYNEQFF.

The genes are TRBV7-9 and TRBJ2-5; the D call of TRBD2 rests on TCRdb alone, since no DNA is present to check it. Germline CDR1 and CDR2: SEHNR and FQNEAQ (reference sequence). The CDR3 has 16 amino acids. The CDR3 reads CASSLSPSYYQETQYF. Drawing the rest from reference TRBV7-9 and TRBJ2-5, the complete variable domain is DTGVSQNPRHKITKRGQNVTFRCDPISEHNRLYWYRQTLGQGPEFLTYFQNEAQLEKSRLLSDRFSAERPKGSFSTLEIQRTEQGDSAMYLCASSLSPSYYQETQYFGPGTRLLVL.

V and J are TRBV28 and TRBJ2-1. Per the germline V gene, CDR1 is MDHEN and CDR2 is SYDVKM. The CDR3 runs to 15 residues. This CDR3 is CASRLILESANEQFF.

This rearrangement joins TRBV6-5 to TRBJ2-1. Germline CDR1 MNHEY, CDR2 SVGAGI. This CDR3 comprises 14 residues. Here the CDR3 reads CASRNDLSYNEQFF.

The rearrangement joins TRBV14 to TRBJ1-1; TCRdb's D call, TRBD1, is unchecked because there is no DNA. In germline, CDR1 is SGHDN, CDR2 FVKESK. The CDR3 length is 14 residues. The CDR3 loop is CASSPGTVNTEAFF. The full variable domain, its missing parts supplied by reference TRBV14 and TRBJ1-1, is EAGVTQFPSHSVIEKGQTVTLRCDPISGHDNLYWYRRVMGKEIKFLLHFVKESKQDESGMPNNRFLAERTGGTYSTLKVQPAELEDSGVYFCASSPGTVNTEAFFGQGTRLTVV.

The J gene is TRBJ2-7, the V gene TRBV21-1; TCRdb calls TRBD1, which cannot be checked without DNA. TRBV21-1 is designated a pseudogene. The CDR3 has 15 amino acids. This CDR3 reads CASSKGSCVIHEQYF.

The chain uses TRBV7-2 and TRBJ2-1; there is no DNA to check the TCRdb D call of TRBD2. The CDR3 covers 15 residues. Germline V gives CDR1 SGHTA, CDR2 FQGNSA. CDR3 in amino acids: CASSSVRGGGNEQFF.

This chain joins TRBV4-1 and TRBJ2-7; as DNA is missing, the TRBD1 call by TCRdb cannot be tested. CDR3 length equals 14 residues. The V gene's germline CDR1 is MGHRA and CDR2 YSYEKL. The CDR3 region is CASSPGTVSYEQYF.

The genes are TRBV7-8 and TRBJ1-4. CDR3 length: 11 residues. CDR1 is SGHVS and CDR2 is FQNEAQ in the germline V gene. CDR3 residues: CASSLHEKLFF.

The rearrangement uses TRBV7-6 and TRBJ1-2. The CDR3 extends over 15 amino acids. Per the germline V gene, CDR1 is SGHVS and CDR2 is FNYEAQ. CDR3 loop: CASSRGREGDRGYTF. Looking up the rest from reference TRBV7-6 and TRBJ1-2 gives the full variable domain: GAGVSQSPRYKVTKRGQDVALRCDPISGHVSLYWYRQALGQGPEFLTYFNYEAQQDKSGLPNDRFSAERPEGSISTLTIQRTEQRDSAMYRCASSRGREGDRGYTFGSGTRLTVV.

This sequence joins TRBV4-2 and TRBJ2-3; the D gene TCRdb calls, TRBD1, cannot be checked with no DNA. The CDR3 runs to 15 residues. Germline lookup yields CDR1 LGHNA and CDR2 YNFKEQ. This chain's CDR3 is CASSLRDTGLHTQYF.

V usage is TRBV28 and J usage is TRBJ2-7; TCRdb calls TRBD1, which cannot be checked without DNA. The CDR3 is 16 amino acids. Germline V gene data show CDR1 as MDHEN and CDR2 as SYDVKM. CDR3 region: CASSLSGGGLFYEQYF.

The V gene is TRBV15, the J gene TRBJ1-4; TCRdb returns TRBD1, unconfirmable since there is no DNA. The V gene's germline CDR1 is LNHNV and CDR2 YYDKDF (reference sequence). CDR3 length equals 14 residues. This chain's CDR3 is CATSKGATNEKLFF.

The chain carries TRBV30 and TRBJ2-6. CDR3 length: 14 residues. The germline V gene encodes CDR1 GTSNPN and CDR2 SVGIG (reference sequence). CDR3 protein: CAWSVGAGANVLTF. The variable domain in full, with the rest retrieved from reference TRBV30 and TRBJ2-6, is SQTIHQWPATLVQPVGSPLSLECTVEGTSNPNLYWYRQAAGRGLQLLFYSVGIGQISSEVPQNLSASRPQDRQFILSSKKLLLSDSGFYLCAWSVGAGANVLTFGAGSRLTVL.

V is TRBV6-2 or TRBV6-3 and J is TRBJ2-7; as DNA is missing, the TRBD1 call by TCRdb cannot be tested. CDR1 and CDR2 from the germline V gene are MNHEY and SVGEGT. The CDR3 is 15 amino acids. The CDR3 is CASSYSGTGSYEQYF.

This chain uses TRBV28 with TRBJ1-3; TCRdb gives TRBD1 as the D gene, but with no DNA this cannot be confirmed. The germline gives CDR1 MDHEN, CDR2 SYDVKM. The CDR3 spans 17 residues. CDR3 region: CASSPIPGQPDGNTIYF.

CDR3 in amino acids: CASNLGPGGATYEQYF. V and J are TRBV6-5 and TRBJ2-7; lacking DNA, the TRBD1 call made by TCRdb goes unchecked. Germline-derived CDR1 and CDR2 are MNHEY and SVGAGI. The CDR3 is made up of 16 amino acids.

This chain connects TRBV30 to TRBJ2-2; TCRdb gives TRBD1 as the D gene, but with no DNA this cannot be confirmed. Germline-derived CDR1 and CDR2 are GTSNPN and SVGIG (reference sequence). The CDR3 totals 12 residues. The CDR3 sequence: CALDRVTGELFF.

The rearrangement uses TRBV7-3 and TRBJ2-3; lacking DNA, the TRBD1 call made by TCRdb goes unchecked. CDR3 size: 15 residues. The V gene's germline CDR1 is SGHTA and CDR2 FQGTGA. Here the CDR3 reads CASSLGQGATDTQYF.